The T cell receptor beta chain under discussion was sequenced for a study of shared clonotypes between healthy human individuals. Genomic DNA of every subset was divided equally among multiple immunoSEQ plates. Sequencing was performed with immunoSEQ multiplex PCR; in TCRdb, only in-frame clones are kept and a portion is missing. The repertoire holds around 1.9 million clones, with 85% to 95% as singletons. Positively selected for CCR7, the CD45RO-negative cells used as naive CD8 cells excluded terminally differentiated effector memory CD45RA+ cells. Every one of the donors was a Caucasian adult that lived in Nashville, Tennessee. Per germline, CDR1 SGDLS and CDR2 YYNGEE. The CDR3 runs 14 residues. V was cut by 0 bases and J by 5 bases, with 11 bases left in between.

V and J are TRBV9 and TRBJ1-1; D is possibly TRBD1 (5 bases). This TCR derives from a man aged 18 to 30 in good health. Some clones in this sample may be carry-over from other donors' samples. The sequenced sample consisted of naive CD8+ T cells from PBMCs. As DNA, the CDR3 is TGTGCCAGCAGCGTAGTGGGGGGGTTGACTGAAGCTTTCTTT. Translated: CASSVVGGLTEAFF.